A selection of T cell receptor beta chains follows, all from one sample in a study of T cells after yellow fever vaccination. MiXCR, applied by TCRdb to the 5' RACE reads, yields one record per CDR3 protein. The sample contains around 590,000 distinct CDR3 sequences, 12% of which appear only once. Sequences were derived from PBMCs, sampled on the day of the yellow fever booster vaccination. These receptors were obtained from a man aged 30 to 45 who received the YFV17D yellow fever vaccine. CDR3s include the opening cysteine and the closing phenylalanine or tryptophan. A D gene is named only where the DNA matches it firmly. Clone size is shown for a subset of rows, as once, few, many or a class of expanded clone.

v_gene: TRBV27; j_gene: TRBJ2-3; d_gene: NA; abundance: many; CDR3aa: CASSTRGIGTDTQYF; CDR3nt: TGTGCCAGCAGTACCAGGGGCATAGGAACAGATACGCAGTATTTT
v_gene: TRBV5-1; j_gene: TRBJ2-1; d_gene: NA; abundance: many; CDR3aa: CASSLSVASYNEQFF; CDR3nt: TGCGCCAGCAGCTTGTCCGTGGCTTCCTACAATGAGCAGTTCTTC
v_gene: TRBV6-7; j_gene: TRBJ2-1; d_gene: TRBD2; abundance: NA; CDR3aa: CASSYPNIAGVYNEQFF; CDR3nt: TGTGCCAGCAGTTACCCAAATATAGCGGGAGTCTACAATGAGCAGTTCTTC
v_gene: TRBV23-1; j_gene: TRBJ2-1; d_gene: NA; abundance: NA; CDR3aa: CASSQFWISQGDNEQFF; CDR3nt: TGCGCCAGCAGTCAATTCTGGATTTCCCAGGGCGACAATGAGCAGTTCTTC
v_gene: TRBV5-1; j_gene: TRBJ2-1; d_gene: NA; abundance: few; CDR3aa: CASSLASGGSYNEQFF; CDR3nt: TGCGCCAGCAGCTTGGCGAGCGGAGGCTCCTACAATGAGCAGTTCTTC
v_gene: TRBV12-3/TRBV12-4; j_gene: TRBJ2-7; d_gene: NA; abundance: NA; CDR3aa: CASRITGTSPYEQYF; CDR3nt: TGTGCCAGCAGAATAACCGGGACTTCCCCCTACGAGCAGTACTTC
v_gene: TRBV9; j_gene: TRBJ2-5; d_gene: TRBD2; abundance: NA; CDR3aa: CASTGGLAGEETQYF; CDR3nt: TGTGCCAGCACCGGGGGCCTAGCGGGAGAAGAGACCCAGTACTTC
v_gene: TRBV20-1; j_gene: TRBJ2-5; d_gene: NA; abundance: NA; CDR3aa: CSARHGREETQYF; CDR3nt: TGCAGTGCTAGACATGGCAGGGAAGAGACCCAGTACTTC
v_gene: TRBV29-1; j_gene: TRBJ2-7; d_gene: NA; abundance: few; CDR3aa: CSVQRSYEQYF; CDR3nt: TGCAGCGTCCAACGCTCCTACGAGCAGTACTTC
v_gene: TRBV15; j_gene: TRBJ2-7; d_gene: NA; abundance: NA; CDR3aa: CATSREGIGEQYF; CDR3nt: TGTGCCACCAGCAGAGAGGGAATAGGCGAGCAGTACTTC
v_gene: TRBV6-1; j_gene: TRBJ2-2; d_gene: TRBD1; abundance: few; CDR3aa: CASRRTGVGELFF; CDR3nt: TGTGCCAGCAGAAGGACAGGGGTGGGGGAGCTGTTTTTT
v_gene: TRBV12-5; j_gene: TRBJ2-5; d_gene: TRBD2; abundance: NA; CDR3aa: CASGSGSSYQETQYF; CDR3nt: TGTGCTAGTGGGAGCGGGAGTTCGTACCAAGAGACCCAGTACTTC
v_gene: TRBV21-1; j_gene: TRBJ1-5; d_gene: NA; abundance: few; CDR3aa: CASSKALGPQHF; CDR3nt: TGTGCCAGCAGCAAAGCCCTTGGACCCCAGCATTTT
v_gene: TRBV5-5; j_gene: TRBJ1-5; d_gene: TRBD1; abundance: NA; CDR3aa: CASSLGGTGDQPQHF; CDR3nt: TGTGCCAGCAGCTTGGGAGGGACAGGGGATCAGCCCCAGCATTTT
v_gene: TRBV5-1; j_gene: TRBJ2-5; d_gene: NA; abundance: many; CDR3aa: CASRLTQETQYF; CDR3nt: TGCGCCAGCCGGCTAACCCAAGAGACCCAGTACTTC
v_gene: TRBV20-1; j_gene: TRBJ2-7; d_gene: NA; abundance: NA; CDR3aa: CSAEGRTYEQYF; CDR3nt: TGCAGTGCGGAGGGCAGGACCTACGAGCAGTACTTC
v_gene: TRBV5-1; j_gene: TRBJ2-3; d_gene: TRBD2; abundance: many; CDR3aa: CASSPGLAGGSDTQYF; CDR3nt: TGCGCCAGCAGCCCGGGACTAGCGGGAGGATCAGATACGCAGTATTTT
v_gene: TRBV29-1; j_gene: TRBJ2-1; d_gene: TRBD1; abundance: NA; CDR3aa: CSVPAGGKMNNEQFF; CDR3nt: TGCAGCGTCCCCGCAGGGGGCAAAATGAACAATGAGCAGTTCTTC
v_gene: TRBV7-2; j_gene: TRBJ2-1; d_gene: TRBD1; abundance: many; CDR3aa: CASSLAGQPNYNEQFF; CDR3nt: TGTGCCAGCAGCTTAGCGGGACAGCCTAACTACAATGAGCAGTTCTTC
v_gene: TRBV12-3/TRBV12-4; j_gene: TRBJ1-1; d_gene: TRBD1; abundance: few; CDR3aa: CASSPGQGVPAFF; CDR3nt: TGTGCCAGCAGTCCGGGACAGGGCGTTCCAGCTTTCTTT
v_gene: TRBV3-1; j_gene: TRBJ2-7; d_gene: NA; abundance: NA; CDR3aa: CASSHRDGYEQYF; CDR3nt: TGTGCCAGCAGCCACAGGGACGGCTACGAGCAGTACTTC
v_gene: TRBV5-1; j_gene: TRBJ1-2; d_gene: TRBD1; abundance: NA; CDR3aa: CASSVDRAISGYTF; CDR3nt: TGCGCCAGCAGCGTGGACAGGGCGATCTCTGGCTACACCTTC
v_gene: TRBV7-2; j_gene: TRBJ2-5; d_gene: TRBD2; abundance: many; CDR3aa: CASSDQAGIQETQYF; CDR3nt: TGTGCCAGCAGCGATCAAGCGGGGATCCAAGAGACCCAGTACTTC
v_gene: TRBV6-1; j_gene: TRBJ1-5; d_gene: NA; abundance: few; CDR3aa: CASTAALFQPQHF; CDR3nt: TGTGCCAGCACTGCAGCTCTATTCCAGCCCCAGCATTTT
v_gene: TRBV20-1; j_gene: TRBJ2-1; d_gene: TRBD2; abundance: few; CDR3aa: CSASGLAGEVINEQFF; CDR3nt: TGCAGTGCCTCGGGACTAGCGGGAGAGGTTATCAATGAGCAGTTCTTC
v_gene: TRBV19; j_gene: TRBJ2-1; d_gene: NA; abundance: NA; CDR3aa: CASKKDYTNEQFF; CDR3nt: TGTGCCAGTAAGAAAGACTACACCAATGAGCAGTTCTTC
v_gene: TRBV10-3; j_gene: TRBJ2-1; d_gene: NA; abundance: few; CDR3aa: CASDGGSSYNEQFF; CDR3nt: TGTGCCTCGGATGGAGGGAGCTCCTACAATGAGCAGTTCTTC